The 19 T cell receptor beta chains below come from one sample, sequenced in a study of blood T cells in healthy people across ages. Alongside a J-beta primer mix, a sample-barcoded 5' primer served in a second PCR lasting roughly 6 to 11 cycles. TCRdb itself ran the 5' RACE reads through MiXCR, one entry per CDR3 protein. Here the sample spans fewer than 1.5 million distinct CDR3 sequences, roughly 40% being singletons. The source material was blood. These receptors came from a woman aged 18-29 years in good health.

V and J are TRBV2 and TRBJ2-4; 8 positions agree with TRBD2. CDR1 and CDR2 from the germline V gene are SNHLY and FYNNEI. V lost 3 bases, J lost 5 bases, and 6 bases stayed unmatched. CDR3 length equals 15 residues. The CDR3 here is CASSDSSGSQNIQYF. The CDR3 nucleotides read TGTGCCAGCAGTGATTCAAGCGGGAGTCAAAACATTCAGTACTTC.

The CDR3 nucleotides read TGCGCCAGCAGCCAAGAGGCAGCCTTTCCCGGGGAGCTGTTTTTT. Protein product: CASSQEAAFPGELFF. V and J are TRBV4-1 and TRBJ2-2; D unclear. Germline lookup yields CDR1 MGHRA and CDR2 YSYEKL. The CDR3 length is 15 residues. The V and J ends lost 0 bases and 6 bases respectively, with 11 bases between them.

The sample holds a few counts of this clonotype. The chain carries TRBV7-9 and TRBJ2-1; TRBD2 matches at 14 bases. The CDR3 runs to 18 residues. Germline V CDR1 and CDR2: SEHNR, FQNEAQ (reference sequence). Germline trimming cut 0 bases from V and 4 bases from J; bases unmatched to any gene: 5. The CDR3 DNA sequence: TGTGCCAGCAGCTTAGCCCCGGGACTAGCGGGGGCTTACAATGAGCAGTTCTTC. Translating it yields CASSLAPGLAGAYNEQFF.

This clonotype was seen a few times. This chain joins TRBV20-1 and TRBJ2-3, with D possibly being TRBD2 (5 bases). Between the trimmed V and J ends, which lost 2 bases and 0 bases, there was a span of 15 bases. Germline CDR1 reads DFQATT; CDR2 reads SNEGSKA (reference sequence). The CDR3 loop spans 16 amino acids. Written as DNA, the CDR3 is TGCAGTGCTAGATTCCCCTCGGGGAATAGCACAGATACGCAGTATTTT. Translated, it gives CSARFPSGNSTDTQYF.

The chain is built from TRBV25-1 and TRBJ1-1; D unclear. CDR3 length equals 16 residues. Germline lookup yields CDR1 MGHDK and CDR2 SYGVNS. Trimming left V 8 bases short and J 0 bases short, with 19 bases between. CDR3 in amino acids: CASPTHPRSVNTEAFF. The CDR3 nucleotides read TGTGCCAGCCCCACGCACCCGAGGTCGGTGAACACTGAAGCTTTCTTT.

This clonotype has a single count. This rearrangement joins TRBV3-1 to TRBJ1-5; no definite D call. This CDR3 contains 14 residues. V gave up 2 bases and J gave up 5 bases, with 10 bases separating them. The germline V gene encodes CDR1 LGHDT and CDR2 YNNKEL (reference sequence). CDR3 nucleotide sequence: TGTGCCAGCAGCCAAATGCCAGTCTATCAGCCCCAGCATTTT. Amino acids: CASSQMPVYQPQHF.

The J gene is TRBJ1-2, the V gene TRBV28, with no clear D. The germline gives CDR1 MDHEN, CDR2 SYDVKM. The CDR3 runs 15 residues. Trimming took 8 bases from V and 0 from J, leaving 16 bases between them. The CDR3 loop is CASVGTTHANYGYTF. The CDR3 nucleotides are TGTGCCAGCGTTGGTACGACGCATGCTAACTATGGCTACACCTTC.

The V gene is TRBV5-5, the J gene TRBJ2-2; no firm D call. From germline, CDR1 is SGHKS and CDR2 YYEKEE (reference sequence). Trimming pared 0 bases from V and 0 bases from J, leaving 12 bases between. CDR3 length: 17 residues. As DNA, the CDR3 is TGTGCCAGCAGCTTGGGCCCCAAGGCATCGAACACCGGGGAGCTGTTTTTT. Its translation: CASSLGPKASNTGELFF.

In this sample, this clonotype turned up a few times. V gene TRBV27 combines with J gene TRBJ1-3; D perhaps matches TRBD1 (5 bases). V was clipped by 0 bases and J by 4 bases, with 10 bases between them. The CDR3 runs to 15 residues. Germline V gene lookup returns CDR1 MNHEY and CDR2 SMNVEV (reference sequence). CDR3 sequence: CASSLSAGLGNTIYF. The CDR3 DNA reads as TGTGCCAGCAGTTTATCAGCAGGGCTGGGAAACACCATATATTTT.

V and J are TRBV12-3 or TRBV12-4 and TRBJ2-4, with D possibly matching TRBD1 (6 bases). The CDR3 covers 15 residues. V was cut by 2 bases and J by 1 base, with 9 bases left in between. DNA for the CDR3: TGTGCCAGCAGTTTACACAGGGTGGCCAAAAACATTCAGTACTTC. This translates into CASSLHRVAKNIQYF.

The chain is built from TRBV20-1 and TRBJ2-1; D tentatively fits TRBD1 or TRBD2 (5 bases each). The V end lost 1 base, the J end lost 8 bases, and 21 bases lay between the germline ends. The CDR3 loop spans 16 amino acids. Germline V gives CDR1 DFQATT, CDR2 SNEGSKA (reference sequence). The CDR3 reads CSARAGTPLYIDEQFF. The CDR3 coding sequence is TGCAGTGCTAGAGCAGGGACCCCGCTTTACATCGATGAGCAGTTCTTC.

The chain uses TRBV11-2 and TRBJ1-4, with 10 positions matching TRBD1. V shed 5 bases and J 7 bases; nucleotides not matched to a gene: 7. Germline loops: CDR1 SGHAT, CDR2 FQNNGV. The CDR3 consists of 15 residues. For the CDR3, the DNA is TGTGCCAGCAGCCCCACTCGGACAGGGGGTGAAAAACTGTTTTTT. Translating gives CASSPTRTGGEKLFF.

This clonotype was counted a few times. The chain carries TRBV14 and TRBJ2-1; D is uncertain. The germline CDR1 and CDR2 sequences are SGHDN and FVKESK. Trimming took off 1 base at V and 6 bases at J, with 7 bases between the two ends. This CDR3 comprises 13 residues. This chain's CDR3 is CASSQGNFNEQFF. The DNA for the CDR3 is TGTGCCAGCAGCCAAGGGAATTTCAATGAGCAGTTCTTC.

This clonotype was picked up a small number of times. The J gene is TRBJ2-5, the V gene TRBV7-9; a weak D match, TRBD2 (5 bases). Trimming cost V 9 bases and J 2 bases, with 13 bases left between them. This CDR3 is built from 13 residues. Germline CDR1 reads SEHNR; CDR2 reads FQNEAQ (reference sequence). CDR3 DNA: TGTGCCAGTCGCCCAGGCGGGCAAGAGACCCAGTACTTC. This codes for CASRPGGQETQYF.

The chain links TRBV7-8 to TRBJ1-1; D is ambiguous. Germline CDR1 reads SGHVS; CDR2 reads FQNEAQ. This CDR3 is 14 amino acids long. V was pared by 5 bases and J by 2 bases, with 12 bases between. The CDR3 coding sequence is TGTGCCAGCAGCCCGACGGTCTACAACACTGAAGCTTTCTTT. It translates to CASSPTVYNTEAFF. Supplemented by reference TRBV7-8 and TRBJ1-1, the full variable domain reads GAGVSQSPRYKVAKRGQDVALRCDPISGHVSLFWYQQALGQGPEFLTYFQNEAQLDKSGLPSDRFFAERPEGSVSTLKIQRTQQEDSAVYLCASSPTVYNTEAFFGQGTRLTVV.

This clonotype was observed a few times. This chain joins TRBV2 and TRBJ1-5; D unresolved. Germline V gene data show CDR1 as SNHLY and CDR2 as FYNNEI. The CDR3 runs 12 residues. V was clipped by 5 bases and J by 6 bases, with 8 bases between them. CDR3 in amino acids: CASSQRVQPQHF. The CDR3 nucleotides are TGTGCCAGCAGTCAGAGGGTTCAGCCCCAGCATTTT.

This clonotype was observed a handful of times. This chain uses TRBV29-1 with TRBJ1-1; 10 bases fit TRBD1. Losses at the gene ends were 5 bases for V and 0 bases for J; bases not matched to a gene: 9. Germline assignment: CDR1 SQVTM and CDR2 ANQGSEA. The CDR3 has 16 residues. CDR3 nucleotides: TGCAGCGTTCAGGTGGGACAGGGGATAATGAACACTGAAGCTTTCTTT. Translated, it gives CSVQVGQGIMNTEAFF.

The chain joins TRBV28 to TRBJ1-6; TRBD1 aligns across 9 bases. V shed 3 bases and J 18 bases; nucleotides not matched to a gene: 12. The CDR3 loop spans 14 amino acids. Germline loops: CDR1 MDHEN, CDR2 SYDVKM. In DNA, the CDR3 is TGTGCCAGCAGTTTGGGCGGCGACAACAGGGGGCGCCACTTT. Translation gives CASSLGGDNRGRHF.

On this clonotype itself: A read error may account for a junction end that differs from germline. This chain joins TRBV27 and TRBJ2-3; 7 nucleotides align to TRBD1. The germline V gene has CDR1 MNHEY and CDR2 SMNVEV (reference sequence). The CDR3 length is 14 residues. CDR3 DNA sequence: TGTTCCAGCAGTTCTGACAGGGATGCAGATACGCAGTATTTT. Translating it yields CSSSSDRDADTQYF.